This is a list of T cell receptor beta chains from one sample in a study of shared clonotypes between healthy human individuals. This table comes from immunoSEQ multiplex PCR, and its TCRdb copy is limited to in-frame clones, with some not included. The data contain some 2.1 million clones, just over 90% of them seen just once; the ten biggest clones take up about 1.6%. The sequenced sample was naive CD8+ T cells from PBMCs. The receptor set was obtained from a man between 18 and 35 years old in good health. Some clones in this sample may be carry-over from other donors' samples. Both conserved end residues are part of each CDR3. The order of the fields is D gene, V gene, J gene, CDR3 protein. The D gene is left open where the match is weak.

d_gene: NA; v_gene: TRBV30; j_gene: TRBJ1-6; CDR3aa: CAWGADVLGVDSPLHF
d_gene: NA; v_gene: TRBV30; j_gene: TRBJ2-7; CDR3aa: CAWGPKAASYEQYF
d_gene: NA; v_gene: TRBV28; j_gene: TRBJ2-1; CDR3aa: CASSLWSQRVDEQFF
d_gene: TRBD1; v_gene: TRBV5-6; j_gene: TRBJ2-2; CDR3aa: CASSELRDRPRRAGGELFF
d_gene: NA; v_gene: TRBV7-6; j_gene: TRBJ1-1; CDR3aa: CASSLGKGPDGGAFF
d_gene: NA; v_gene: TRBV6-1; j_gene: TRBJ2-7; CDR3aa: CASSEGQAISYEQYF
d_gene: NA; v_gene: TRBV19; j_gene: TRBJ2-3; CDR3aa: CASSMGTDTQYF
d_gene: NA; v_gene: TRBV7-8; j_gene: TRBJ1-4; CDR3aa: CASSRPPGDNEKLFF
d_gene: NA; v_gene: TRBV6-5; j_gene: TRBJ2-7; CDR3aa: CASKGIGPYGQYF
d_gene: TRBD1; v_gene: TRBV4-1; j_gene: TRBJ2-2; CDR3aa: CASSQDPGTDELFF
d_gene: TRBD2; v_gene: TRBV19; j_gene: TRBJ2-1; CDR3aa: CASSPLRLAGGPTTYNEQFF
d_gene: NA; v_gene: TRBV6-1; j_gene: TRBJ2-7; CDR3aa: CASSDGTRLYEQYF
d_gene: NA; v_gene: TRBV5-1; j_gene: TRBJ1-4; CDR3aa: CASSLDTLGNEKLFF
d_gene: NA; v_gene: TRBV28; j_gene: TRBJ2-1; CDR3aa: CASNTRASYNEQFF
d_gene: TRBD2; v_gene: TRBV5-3; j_gene: TRBJ2-1; CDR3aa: CARRGLAGDYNEQFF
d_gene: TRBD2; v_gene: TRBV4-3; j_gene: TRBJ2-2; CDR3aa: CASSQDSLAAHTGELFF
d_gene: NA; v_gene: TRBV27; j_gene: TRBJ1-5; CDR3aa: CASSLLGTNQPQHF
d_gene: NA; v_gene: TRBV2; j_gene: TRBJ1-5; CDR3aa: CASRSGTKTISNQPQHF
d_gene: TRBD1; v_gene: TRBV11-2; j_gene: TRBJ2-1; CDR3aa: CASSGRDRAGNEQFF
d_gene: NA; v_gene: TRBV6-6; j_gene: TRBJ2-7; CDR3aa: CASSYRFSEPYEQYF
d_gene: NA; v_gene: TRBV5-6; j_gene: TRBJ2-7; CDR3aa: CASSSGSVEQYF
d_gene: TRBD2; v_gene: TRBV28; j_gene: TRBJ2-1; CDR3aa: CASSPGTSGRHLTHNEQFF